These 18 T cell receptor beta chains originate from one sample sequenced in a study of beta chain features in type 1 diabetes. The antigens for these receptors are not known. Sequenced material consisted of expressed TCRB transcripts (all of the isolated RNA was reverse transcribed). Profiled with immunoSEQ multiplex PCR; TCRdb holds only in-frame clones, not every one. The sample consists of approximately 240,000 clones, about a sixth of them appearing once. Study-wide points: Moderately but significantly shorter TCRB CDR3s were found in Type 1 diabetes patients in all four CD4+ subsets.

Sequencing input: naive CD4+ T cells from blood. The receptors here all came from a young man with type 1 diabetes.

The chain combines TRBV5-1 with TRBJ2-3, with D possibly being TRBD2 (6 bases). CDR3 size: 12 residues. Germline CDR1 is SGHRS and CDR2 is YFSETQ. The V and J ends lost 4 bases and 6 bases respectively, with 9 bases between them. The CDR3 DNA reads as TGCGCCAGCAGCCTGGCGGGGGATACGCAGTATTTT. Encoded protein: CASSLAGDTQYF.

In its sample, this clone was seen a few times. This chain uses TRBV25-1 with TRBJ2-1, with TRBD2 as a possible D gene (5 bases). V lost 3 bases and J 10 bases, leaving 16 bases between the germline ends. The CDR3 length is 14 residues. Germline-derived CDR1 and CDR2 are MGHDK and SYGVNS. The CDR3 protein is CASSERATPREQFF. CDR3 DNA: TGTGCCAGCAGTGAGAGGGCAACCCCACGGGAGCAGTTCTTC.

This clone was detected a few times. In nucleotides, the CDR3 is TGTGCCAGCAGCCCCGGCGGGGGACAGGGAGGCACAGATACGCAGTATTTT. Protein sequence: CASSPGGGQGGTDTQYF. The rearrangement uses TRBV7-7 and TRBJ2-3; TRBD1 matches at 9 bases. The trim removed 5 bases at V and 1 base at J, leaving 10 bases unmatched. CDR1 SSHAT and CDR2 FNYEAQ come from the germline V gene (reference sequence). The CDR3 runs to 17 residues.

This clone has more than one count but fewer than ten. V is TRBV29-1 and J is TRBJ2-6; D may correspond to TRBD1 or TRBD2 (5 bases each). V lost 4 bases and J 8 bases, leaving 9 bases between the germline ends. CDR1 and CDR2 from the germline V gene are SQVTM and ANQGSEA. The CDR3 has 12 residues. The CDR3 DNA reads as TGCAGCGTTGGAGGGGAGACCAACGTCCTGACTTTC. Protein sequence: CSVGGETNVLTF. The entire variable domain, with the rest obtained from reference TRBV29-1 and TRBJ2-6, is as follows: SAVISQKPSRDICQRGTSLTIQCQVDSQVTMMFWYRQQPGQSLTLIATANQGSEATYESGFVIDKFPISRPNLTFSTLTVSNMSPEDSSIYLCSVGGETNVLTFGAGSRLTVL.

This CDR3 is CASSLGSEGETQYF. The DNA for the CDR3 is TGTGCCAGCAGTTTAGGGTCGGAGGGAGAGACCCAGTACTTC. The genes are TRBV27 and TRBJ2-5, with TRBD2 as a possible D gene (6 bases). Germline CDR1 MNHEY, CDR2 SMNVEV (reference sequence). Trimming removed 2 bases at V and 4 bases at J, with 11 bases between. This CDR3 is 14 amino acids long.

The V gene is TRBV4-3, the J gene TRBJ2-1; no reliable D call. Deletions cut 0 bases from V and 13 bases from J, with 7 bases between. CDR1 LGHNA and CDR2 YSLEER come from the germline V gene. The CDR3 length is 11 residues. CDR3 amino acids: CASSQDRVQFF. CDR3 DNA sequence: TGCGCCAGCAGCCAAGATCGCGTTCAGTTCTTC.

This clone was counted only a few times. The chain uses TRBV2 and TRBJ2-6, with unresolved D. The germline V gene encodes CDR1 SNHLY and CDR2 FYNNEI. The CDR3 consists of 15 residues. The ends were cut back, 1 base at V and 0 bases at J, with 4 bases in the middle. This CDR3 is CASSEEASGANVLTF. For the CDR3, the DNA is TGTGCCAGCAGTGAAGAGGCCTCTGGGGCCAACGTCCTGACTTTC.

This clone was seen more than once but under ten times. The chain has TRBV30 and TRBJ2-1; 14 bases are a match to TRBD2. Germline loops: CDR1 GTSNPN, CDR2 SVGIG (reference sequence). The V gene end was trimmed by 5 bases and the J gene end by 8 bases; junction bases not matched to a gene: 5. This CDR3 comprises 14 residues. CDR3 sequence reads: CAWRLAGGSHEQFF. DNA of the CDR3: TGTGCCTGGCGACTAGCGGGAGGGTCCCATGAGCAGTTCTTC.

This clone was seen just once. The chain recombines TRBV29-1 with TRBJ2-5; D is perhaps TRBD1 or TRBD2 (6 bases each). The CDR3 is 13 residues long. Germline V CDR1 and CDR2: SQVTM, ANQGSEA. V was shortened by 7 bases and J by 5 bases, with 17 bases between the two germline ends. Here the CDR3 DNA reads TGCAGCGAAAGGGGGGCAGGGAGTGAGACCCAGTACTTC. Translated, it gives CSERGAGSETQYF.

The V gene is TRBV5-1, the J gene TRBJ1-1; TRBD1 aligns across 8 bases. J gave up 0 bases and V 3 bases, and 7 bases lay outside the gene matches. The CDR3 spans 16 residues. Per germline, CDR1 SGHRS and CDR2 YFSETQ. CDR3 in DNA: TGCGCCAGCAGCTCCTCCCCGGGACAGGTGAACACTGAAGCTTTCTTT. This translates into CASSSSPGQVNTEAFF.

The V gene is TRBV30, the J gene TRBJ1-2; D might be TRBD1 (5 bases). Germline assignment: CDR1 GTSNPN and CDR2 SVGIG (reference sequence). The CDR3 runs to 15 residues. The germline V and J ends were trimmed by 4 bases and 4 bases, with 19 bases remaining between them. The CDR3 region is CAWNSDSTRIYGYTF. As DNA, the CDR3 is TGTGCCTGGAACTCAGACAGTACCCGAATCTATGGCTACACCTTC.

This clone appeared a few times. The chain carries TRBV7-6 and TRBJ2-7; 10 bases fit TRBD1. The CDR3 sequence is 15 residues long. From germline, CDR1 is SGHVS and CDR2 FNYEAQ. The V and J ends lost 5 bases and 2 bases, in that order; junction bases with no gene match: 6. The CDR3 region is CASSLSGTGAYEQYF. CDR3 bases: TGTGCCAGCAGCCTGTCCGGGACAGGGGCCTACGAGCAGTACTTC.

On this clone itself: Different DNA sequences within this sample yield the same CDR3. This chain connects TRBV28 to TRBJ2-1, with no clear D. Germline CDR1 and CDR2: MDHEN and SYDVKM. Trimming removed 1 base at V and 8 bases at J, with 6 bases between. The CDR3 totals 12 residues. For the CDR3, the DNA is TGTGCCAGCAGTTTATTGGGCGATGAGCAGTTCTTC. Protein product: CASSLLGDEQFF. The whole variable domain, remainder taken from reference TRBV28 and TRBJ2-1, is DVKVTQSSRYLVKRTGEKVFLECVQDMDHENMFWYRQDPGLGLRLIYFSYDVKMKEKGDIPEGYSVSREKKERFSLILESASTNQTSMYLCASSLLGDEQFFGPGTRLTVL.

The chain recombines TRBV9 with TRBJ2-1, with TRBD2 matching 8 bases. Germline V gives CDR1 SGDLS, CDR2 YYNGEE. The CDR3 spans 14 residues. The trim removed 0 bases at V and 4 bases at J, leaving 0 bases unmatched. The CDR3 nucleotides are TGTGCCAGCAGCGTAGTAGCGGGGTACAATGAGCAGTTCTTC. It translates to CASSVVAGYNEQFF.

About this clone itself: Other DNA sequences in the sample encode the same CDR3. The chain employs TRBV7-2 and TRBJ2-7, with 7 bases that match TRBD2. Germline loops: CDR1 SGHTA, CDR2 FQGNSA. This CDR3 has 14 residues. V lost 1 base to trimming and J lost 2 bases; unmatched junction nucleotides: 2. DNA for the CDR3: TGTGCCAGCAGCTTAGTAGCGGGCGCCTACGAGCAGTACTTC. This encodes CASSLVAGAYEQYF.

In this sample, this clone turned up a few times. This rearrangement joins TRBV19 to TRBJ1-2, with 7 bases matching TRBD1. The CDR3 spans 13 residues. After removal of 8 bases from V and 6 bases from J, the junction contained 9 bases not matched to a gene. Germline V gene sequence: CDR1 LNHDA, CDR2 SQIVND (reference sequence). Written as DNA, the CDR3 is TGTGCCAGTGCCGACAGGGCAAAGGATGGCTACACCTTC. Its protein is CASADRAKDGYTF.

This chain links TRBV30 with TRBJ2-1; 10 bases are a match to TRBD2. The CDR3 loop spans 17 amino acids. Looked up from germline, CDR1 is GTSNPN and CDR2 is SVGIG (reference sequence). Germline trimming cut 0 bases from V and 2 bases from J; bases unmatched to any gene: 7. DNA of the CDR3: TGTGCCTGGAGTGTACGGAAGCGGGAGGGCCCCTACAATGAGCAGTTCTTC. This encodes CAWSVRKREGPYNEQFF.

In its sample, this clone was seen a few times. This rearrangement joins TRBV29-1 to TRBJ1-1; TRBD1 is a possible D gene (5 bases). The germline V and J ends were trimmed by 4 bases and 0 bases, with 6 bases remaining between them. Germline V lookup: CDR1 SQVTM, CDR2 ANQGSEA. This CDR3 comprises 12 residues. CDR3 in amino acids: CSVGGMNTEAFF. CDR3 DNA: TGCAGCGTTGGGGGGATGAACACTGAAGCTTTCTTT.